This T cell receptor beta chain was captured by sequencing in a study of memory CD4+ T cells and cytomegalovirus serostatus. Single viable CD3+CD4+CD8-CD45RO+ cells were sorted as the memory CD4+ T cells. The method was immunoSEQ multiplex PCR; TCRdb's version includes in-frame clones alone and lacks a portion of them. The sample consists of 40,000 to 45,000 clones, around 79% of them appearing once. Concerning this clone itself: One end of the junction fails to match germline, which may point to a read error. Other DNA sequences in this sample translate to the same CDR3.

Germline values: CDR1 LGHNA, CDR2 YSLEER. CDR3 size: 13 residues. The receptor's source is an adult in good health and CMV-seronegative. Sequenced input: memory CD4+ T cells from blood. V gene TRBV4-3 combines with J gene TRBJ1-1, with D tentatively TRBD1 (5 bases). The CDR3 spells CASSHNRNTEAFF. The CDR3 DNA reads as TGCGCCAGCAGCCATAACAGGAACACTGAGGCTTTCTTT.